The 24 T cell receptor beta chains listed next were all sequenced from one sample in a study of blood T cell repertoires in COVID-19. Sequencing used immunoSEQ multiplex PCR; TCRdb keeps in-frame clones, though not all of them. The table lists 120,000 or so clones, over 60% of them singletons. What was sequenced was peripheral blood. All receptors come from a man aged 35-49 years with active or convalescent COVID-19.

The DNA of the CDR3 is TGTGCCAGCAGCGTAGATTTCGGTAGCGGGAGGGGAACAGATACGCAGTATTTT. Its translation is CASSVDFGSGRGTDTQYF. The gene calls are TRBV9 and TRBJ2-3, with 11 positions matching TRBD2. Trimming took 0 bases from V and 3 from J; bases not matched to a gene: 9. The V gene's germline CDR1 is SGDLS and CDR2 YYNGEE. The CDR3 sequence is 18 residues long.

Regarding this clone: A junction boundary mismatches the germline segment, possibly from a read error. This sequence joins TRBV5-6 and TRBJ1-3, with D perhaps TRBD1 (6 bases). This CDR3 spans 14 amino acids. Germline V gene lookup returns CDR1 SGHDT and CDR2 YYEEEE. The CDR3 loop is CASSLGTVPDSNDF. DNA for the CDR3: TGTGCCAGCAGCTTGGGGACCGTCCCGGACAGCAACGATTTT.

This clone has only a few counts. The rearrangement uses TRBV19 and TRBJ1-5; D remains ambiguous. From germline, CDR1 is LNHDA and CDR2 SQIVND (reference sequence). The CDR3 is 15 amino acids. V was shortened by 3 bases and J by 2 bases, with 11 bases between the two germline ends. CDR3: CASSIEGGRNQPQHF. As DNA, the CDR3 is TGTGCCAGTAGTATTGAGGGTGGGCGCAATCAGCCCCAGCATTTT.

The chain employs TRBV4-1 and TRBJ2-5, with 9 nucleotides matching TRBD2. V lost 0 bases and J lost 5; bases outside the gene matches: 10. Germline assignment: CDR1 MGHRA and CDR2 YSYEKL. This CDR3 is 17 amino acids long. The CDR3 region has the DNA TGCGCCAGCAGCCAAGATACCCCCATAGCGGGAGTGGAGACCCAGTACTTC. As protein: CASSQDTPIAGVETQYF.

In DNA, the CDR3 is TGCGCCAGCAGCTCGACGGACAGTAGCAATCAGCCCCAGCATTTT. Protein product: CASSSTDSSNQPQHF. The chain joins TRBV5-1 to TRBJ1-5; D may be TRBD1 (6 bases). Trimming removed 3 bases from V and 0 bases from J, with 10 bases in between. The length of the CDR3 is 15 residues. Germline values: CDR1 SGHRS, CDR2 YFSETQ.

The rearrangement links TRBV12-3 or TRBV12-4 to TRBJ2-2; D is possibly TRBD2 (6 bases). There are 13 residues in the CDR3. Deletions cut 3 bases from V and 7 bases from J, with 9 bases between. CDR3 in amino acids: CASSLGGNGELFF. CDR3 coding DNA: TGTGCCAGCAGTTTGGGGGGAAACGGGGAGCTGTTTTTT.

This clone was counted a few times. The rearrangement links TRBV6-5 to TRBJ2-5, with 8 bases fitting TRBD2. The CDR3 spans 12 residues. Germline trimming cut 11 bases from V and 2 bases from J; bases unmatched to any gene: 4. The V gene's germline CDR1 is MNHEY and CDR2 SVGAGI. The CDR3 spells CAPAGEQETQYF. CDR3 DNA: TGTGCCCCAGCGGGGGAACAAGAGACCCAGTACTTC.

This rearrangement joins TRBV25-1 to TRBJ1-3; unclear D gene. Trimming left V 3 bases short and J 0 bases short, with 12 bases between. There are 16 residues in the CDR3. CDR1 and CDR2 from the germline V gene are MGHDK and SYGVNS. CDR3 in DNA: TGTGCCAGCAGTGACTACGAAGGAGGCTCTGGAAACACCATATATTTT. Encoded protein: CASSDYEGGSGNTIYF.

The gene calls are TRBV4-3 and TRBJ1-2; D ambiguous. The V gene lost 0 bases and the J gene lost 7 bases, with 18 bases spanning the gap. CDR3 length: 16 residues. Germline V gene sequence: CDR1 LGHNA, CDR2 YSLEER. In DNA, the CDR3 is TGCGCCAGCAGCCAAGATGCTGGTACGGGGTTACCTGGCTACACCTTC. Residues: CASSQDAGTGLPGYTF.

J is TRBJ2-2 and V is TRBV19, with TRBD1 matching 9 bases. CDR1 and CDR2 from the germline V gene are LNHDA and SQIVND (reference sequence). CDR3 length: 16 amino acids. V trimming: 4 bases; J trimming: 6 bases; junction bases outside the gene matches: 9. The chain's CDR3 is CASSRSGTGSPGELFF. In DNA, the CDR3 is TGTGCCAGTAGTAGAAGCGGGACAGGGTCCCCCGGGGAGCTGTTTTTT.

Of note for this clone: This specimen includes other DNA sequences encoding the same CDR3. The chain employs TRBV6-5 and TRBJ1-5; D is uncertain. Germline CDR1 MNHEY, CDR2 SVGAGI. The length of the CDR3 is 15 residues. Trimming cost V 0 bases and J 0 bases, with 6 bases left between them. The CDR3 nucleotides read TGTGCCAGCAGTTACTCGAGAGATAGCAATCAGCCCCAGCATTTT. Protein: CASSYSRDSNQPQHF.

This chain links TRBV4-1 with TRBJ2-5; D unresolved. The CDR3 loop spans 12 amino acids. Trimming took off 0 bases at V and 7 bases at J, with 6 bases between the two ends. CDR1 MGHRA and CDR2 YSYEKL come from the germline V gene. CDR3 nucleotide sequence: TGCGCCAGCAGCCAAGATTCTGTGACCCAGTACTTC. Amino acids: CASSQDSVTQYF.

The chain joins TRBV29-1 to TRBJ2-5, with 10 positions matching TRBD1. Unmatched junction bases numbered 13, after V lost 2 bases and J lost 1 base. CDR3 length: 18 amino acids. CDR1 is SQVTM, CDR2 ANQGSEA, per germline. DNA for the CDR3: TGCAGCGTTGAAAAGCTGATCGGGACAGGGGTCCCCCAAGAGACCCAGTACTTC. It translates to CSVEKLIGTGVPQETQYF. The full variable domain, rest sourced from reference TRBV29-1 and TRBJ2-5, is SAVISQKPSRDICQRGTSLTIQCQVDSQVTMMFWYRQQPGQSLTLIATANQGSEATYESGFVIDKFPISRPNLTFSTLTVSNMSPEDSSIYLCSVEKLIGTGVPQETQYFGPGTRLLVL.

This clone was observed many times. V and J are TRBV29-1 and TRBJ2-3; weak D call: TRBD2 (5 bases). The CDR3 length is 14 residues. The germline V gene encodes CDR1 SQVTM and CDR2 ANQGSEA. Trimming took off 7 bases at V and 0 bases at J, with 14 bases between the two ends. CDR3 in DNA: TGCAGCGCACGGAGGCATCCTAGCACAGATACGCAGTATTTT. It yields the protein CSARRHPSTDTQYF.

The rearrangement joins TRBV14 to TRBJ1-6; possibly TRBD1 for D (5 bases). V lost 4 bases and J 12 bases, leaving 19 bases between the germline ends. CDR3 length: 15 amino acids. Germline V gives CDR1 SGHDN, CDR2 FVKESK. The CDR3 loop is CASSPYRGLSLPLHF. The CDR3 DNA reads TGTGCCAGCAGCCCCTATAGGGGACTCAGCTTACCCCTCCACTTT.

The chain recombines TRBV7-3 with TRBJ2-1; 10 bases agree with TRBD1. Germline V gene sequence: CDR1 SGHTA, CDR2 FQGTGA. J gave up 5 bases and V 5 bases, and 6 bases lay outside the gene matches. The CDR3 sequence is 15 residues long. CDR3 DNA: TGTGCCAGCAGCCGTGAAGGACAGGGGGACAATGAGCAGTTCTTC. The encoded protein is CASSREGQGDNEQFF.

The chain recombines TRBV7-9 with TRBJ1-1; 7 positions agree with TRBD1. Looked up from germline, CDR1 is SEHNR and CDR2 is FQNEAQ (reference sequence). Trimming removed 0 bases from V and 8 bases from J; junction bases left unmatched: 6. The CDR3 sequence is 14 residues long. As DNA, the CDR3 is TGTGCCAGCAGCTTAGCCCAGGGGGAGAGGGAAGCTTTCTTT. This translates into CASSLAQGEREAFF.

The V call is TRBV6-5, the J call TRBJ1-4, with D perhaps TRBD1 (5 bases). CDR3 size: 16 residues. Germline CDR1 and CDR2: MNHEY and SVGAGI. V lost 4 bases, J lost 0 bases, and 12 bases lay in between. CDR3 DNA: TGTGCCAGCAGTTCCGGGGGGAGTGCAACTAATGAAAAACTGTTTTTT. As protein: CASSSGGSATNEKLFF.

This chain uses TRBV9 with TRBJ1-5, with D possibly TRBD1 on 6 matching bases. Germline V gene data show CDR1 as SGDLS and CDR2 as YYNGEE. CDR3 length: 15 residues. The ends were cut back, 5 bases at V and 3 bases at J, with 15 bases in the middle. The CDR3 nucleotides are TGTGCCAGCAGTGCATCGGGGGGCAACAATCAGCCCCAGCATTTT. Translating it yields CASSASGGNNQPQHF.

The chain uses TRBV5-1 and TRBJ2-7; 9 bases agree with TRBD1. This CDR3 is built from 19 residues. Germline V gene sequence: CDR1 SGHRS, CDR2 YFSETQ. V lost 1 base, J lost 3 bases, and 17 bases stayed unmatched. CDR3: CASSLSRTQTRDRDYEQYF. For the CDR3, the DNA is TGCGCCAGCAGCTTGTCAAGGACTCAAACTCGGGACAGGGACTACGAGCAGTACTTC.

The J gene is TRBJ1-6, the V gene TRBV28; D unclear. The germline CDR1 and CDR2 sequences are MDHEN and SYDVKM. The ends were cut back, 8 bases at V and 8 bases at J, with 16 bases in the middle. There are 14 residues in the CDR3. CDR3 in DNA: TGTGCCAGCCTCACCGGACTAAATGATTCACCCCTCCACTTT. Protein sequence: CASLTGLNDSPLHF.

The V gene is TRBV15, the J gene TRBJ1-1; D ambiguous. Trimming stripped 1 base from V and 1 base from J, with 4 bases between. CDR1 LNHNV and CDR2 YYDKDF come from the germline V gene (reference sequence). There are 13 residues in the CDR3. CDR3 DNA sequence: TGTGCCACCAGCAGAGGACAGAACACTGAAGCTTTCTTT. Its protein is CATSRGQNTEAFF.

This chain uses TRBV28 with TRBJ1-1, with TRBD1 matching over 10 bases. V lost 3 bases, J lost 8 bases, and 9 bases stayed unmatched. CDR3 length: 15 amino acids. Germline CDR1 and CDR2: MDHEN and SYDVKM. The CDR3 sequence is CASSLGQGYRKEAFF. CDR3 coding DNA: TGTGCCAGCAGTTTGGGACAGGGGTACCGAAAAGAAGCTTTCTTT.

This sequence joins TRBV19 and TRBJ1-1; no definite D call. This CDR3 region has 16 residues. Germline CDR1 and CDR2: LNHDA and SQIVND (reference sequence). With 5 bases removed from V and 1 base from J, the gap between germline ends came to 17 bases. The CDR3 is CASSLLTGNGNTEAFF. CDR3 nucleotides: TGTGCCAGTAGTCTTCTGACGGGAAATGGGAACACTGAAGCTTTCTTT. Full variable domain (outside the CDR3, taken from reference TRBV19 and TRBJ1-1): DGGITQSPKYLFRKEGQNVTLSCEQNLNHDAMYWYRQDPGQGLRLIYYSQIVNDFQKGDIAEGYSVSREKKESFPLTVTSAQKNPTAFYLCASSLLTGNGNTEAFFGQGTRLTVV.